This T cell receptor (beta chain) was captured by sequencing in a study of CD8 T cells in Susac syndrome. RNA, at about 0.45 to 1 ug, was reverse transcribed with random hexamers. In TCRdb, the immunoSEQ multiplex PCR reads were re-called with MiXCR into one record per CDR3 protein. The sample carries about 160,000 distinct CDR3 sequences, roughly 95% recorded once. V lost 1 base and J lost 0, with 12 bases in between. The CDR3 has 16 amino acids. The origin of this receptor is a human donor with multiple sclerosis. The V and J genes are TRBV12-3 or TRBV12-4 and TRBJ1-1; D uncertain. Sequenced sample: CD4+ T cells from PBMCs. Written as DNA, the CDR3 is TGTGCCAGCAGTTTAGGGGTCTCGGGATTGAACACTGAAGCTTTCTTT. Protein: CASSLGVSGLNTEAFF.